Included here is one T cell receptor (beta chain) sequence, with context. The junction departs from the called germline gene at one end, perhaps through a read error. The data originate from a study of T cells in tumors after PD-1 blockade. Sequenced by immunoSEQ multiplex PCR; TCRdb stores in-frame clones only, minus some. Of about 14,000 clones listed, roughly two thirds are singletons. CDR1 is DFQATT, CDR2 SNEGSKA, per germline (reference sequence). The CDR3 length is 8 residues. The chain couples TRBV20-1 to TRBJ2-3; 8 nucleotides agree with TRBD2. The sequencing here drew on tumor tissue, taken after anti-PD-1 treatment. The sequence derives from a human donor with cutaneous squamous cell carcinoma. CDR3 sequence reads: CSAGRTSF. CDR3 nucleotides: TGCAGTGCCGGCCGGACTAGCTTT.